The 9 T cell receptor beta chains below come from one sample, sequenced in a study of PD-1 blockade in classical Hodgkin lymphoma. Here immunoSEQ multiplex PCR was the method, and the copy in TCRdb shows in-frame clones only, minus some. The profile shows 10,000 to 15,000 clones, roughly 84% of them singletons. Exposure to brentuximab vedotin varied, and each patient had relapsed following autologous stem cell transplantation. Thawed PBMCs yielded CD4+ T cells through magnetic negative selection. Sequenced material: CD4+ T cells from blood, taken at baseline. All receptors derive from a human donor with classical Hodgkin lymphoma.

The CDR3 bases are TGTGCCAGCAGCCCCGGGACGGGACAAGAGACCCAGTACTTC. As protein: CASSPGTGQETQYF. The V call is TRBV7-9, the J call TRBJ2-5; D may correspond to TRBD1 or TRBD2 (5 bases each). V lost 5 bases and J lost 2, with 12 bases in between. The length of the CDR3 is 14 residues. Germline-derived CDR1 and CDR2 are SEHNR and FQNEAQ (reference sequence).

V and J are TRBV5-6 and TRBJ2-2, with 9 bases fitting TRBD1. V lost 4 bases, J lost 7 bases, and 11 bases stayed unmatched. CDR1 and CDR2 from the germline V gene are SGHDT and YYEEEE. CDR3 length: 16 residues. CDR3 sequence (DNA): TGTGCCAGCAGCCCCGATTACGGACAGGGGATCGGGGAGCTGTTTTTT. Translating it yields CASSPDYGQGIGELFF.

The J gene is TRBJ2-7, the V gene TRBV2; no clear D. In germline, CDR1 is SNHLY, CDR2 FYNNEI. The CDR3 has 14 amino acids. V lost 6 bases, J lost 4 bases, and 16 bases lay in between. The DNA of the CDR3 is TGTGCCAGCAGCCCCTCAGCCGGACCATACGAGCAGTACTTC. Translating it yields CASSPSAGPYEQYF.

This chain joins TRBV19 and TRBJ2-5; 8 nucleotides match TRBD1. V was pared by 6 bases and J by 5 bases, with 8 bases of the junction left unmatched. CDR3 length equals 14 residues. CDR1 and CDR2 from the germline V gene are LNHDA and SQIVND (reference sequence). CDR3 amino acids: CASRERQGAETQYF. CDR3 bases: TGTGCCAGTAGAGAAAGGCAGGGGGCGGAGACCCAGTACTTC.

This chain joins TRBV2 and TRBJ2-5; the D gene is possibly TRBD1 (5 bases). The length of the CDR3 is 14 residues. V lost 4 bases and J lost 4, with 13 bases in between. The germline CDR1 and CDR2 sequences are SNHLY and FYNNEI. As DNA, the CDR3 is TGTGCCAGCAGTGTATCAGGGTTCGGAGAGACCCAGTACTTC. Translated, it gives CASSVSGFGETQYF.

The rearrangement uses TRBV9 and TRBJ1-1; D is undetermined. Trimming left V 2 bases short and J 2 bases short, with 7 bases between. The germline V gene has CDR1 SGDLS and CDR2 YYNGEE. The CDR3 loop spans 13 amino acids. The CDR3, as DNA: TGTGCCAGCAGCGTTAGGGTCAACACTGAAGCTTTCTTT. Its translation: CASSVRVNTEAFF.

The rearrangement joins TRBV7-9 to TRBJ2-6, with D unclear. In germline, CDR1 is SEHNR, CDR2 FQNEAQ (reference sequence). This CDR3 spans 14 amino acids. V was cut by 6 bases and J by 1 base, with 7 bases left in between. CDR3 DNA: TGTGCCAGCAGGGCCTCGTCTGGGGCCAACGTCCTGACTTTC. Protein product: CASRASSGANVLTF.

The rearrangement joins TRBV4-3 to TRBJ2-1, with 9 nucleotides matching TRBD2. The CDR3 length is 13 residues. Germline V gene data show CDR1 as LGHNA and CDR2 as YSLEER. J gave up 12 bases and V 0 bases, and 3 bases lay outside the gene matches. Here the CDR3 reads CASSQDGAGGQFF. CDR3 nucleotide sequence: TGCGCCAGCAGCCAAGATGGAGCGGGGGGGCAGTTCTTC.

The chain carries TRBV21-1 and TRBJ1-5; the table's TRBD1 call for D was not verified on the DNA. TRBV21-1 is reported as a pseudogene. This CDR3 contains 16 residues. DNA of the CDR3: TGTGCCAGCAGCATGATTCAGGGTTATAGCAATCAGCCCCAGCATTTT. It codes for CASSMIQGYSNQPQHF.